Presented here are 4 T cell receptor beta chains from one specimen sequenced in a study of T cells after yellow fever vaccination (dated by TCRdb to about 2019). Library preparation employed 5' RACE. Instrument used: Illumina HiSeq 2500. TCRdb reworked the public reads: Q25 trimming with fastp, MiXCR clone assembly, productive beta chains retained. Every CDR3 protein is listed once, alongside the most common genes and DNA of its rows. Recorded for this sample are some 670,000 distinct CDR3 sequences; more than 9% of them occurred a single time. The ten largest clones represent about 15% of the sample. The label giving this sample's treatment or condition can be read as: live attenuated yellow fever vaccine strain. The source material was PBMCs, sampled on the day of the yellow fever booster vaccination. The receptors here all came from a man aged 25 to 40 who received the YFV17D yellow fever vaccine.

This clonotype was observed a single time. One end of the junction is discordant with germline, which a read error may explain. CDR3 in amino acids: CCARGDSTVAKNIQYF. The CDR3 region has the DNA TGCTGTGCTAGGGGGGACTCCACAGTGGCCAAAAACATTCAGTACTTC. V gene TRBV20-1 combines with J gene TRBJ2-4, with D perhaps TRBD1 or TRBD2 (6 bases each). Looked up from germline, CDR1 is DFQATT and CDR2 is SNEGSKA (reference sequence). CDR3 length equals 16 residues.

As DNA, the CDR3 is TGTGCCAGCAGTTTCGGACTAGCGGGAGACTACGAGCAGTACTTC. This sequence encodes CASSFGLAGDYEQYF. The chain joins TRBV12-3 or TRBV12-4 to TRBJ2-7, with 13 bases lining up with TRBD2. V trimming: 3 bases; J trimming: 3 bases; junction bases outside the gene matches: 2. This CDR3 has 15 amino acids.

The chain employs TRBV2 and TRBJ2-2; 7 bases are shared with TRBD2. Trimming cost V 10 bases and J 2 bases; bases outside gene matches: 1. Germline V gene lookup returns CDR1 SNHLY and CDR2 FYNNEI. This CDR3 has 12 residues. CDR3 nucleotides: TGTGCCACGGGACTAAACACCGGGGAGCTGTTTTTT. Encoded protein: CATGLNTGELFF.

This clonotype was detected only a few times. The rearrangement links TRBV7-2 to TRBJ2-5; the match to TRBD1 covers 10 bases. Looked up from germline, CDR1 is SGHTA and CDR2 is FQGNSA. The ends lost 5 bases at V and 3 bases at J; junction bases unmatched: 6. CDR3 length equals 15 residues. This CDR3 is CASSIDRGRKETQYF. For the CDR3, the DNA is TGTGCCAGCAGCATCGACAGGGGGCGAAAAGAGACCCAGTACTTC.